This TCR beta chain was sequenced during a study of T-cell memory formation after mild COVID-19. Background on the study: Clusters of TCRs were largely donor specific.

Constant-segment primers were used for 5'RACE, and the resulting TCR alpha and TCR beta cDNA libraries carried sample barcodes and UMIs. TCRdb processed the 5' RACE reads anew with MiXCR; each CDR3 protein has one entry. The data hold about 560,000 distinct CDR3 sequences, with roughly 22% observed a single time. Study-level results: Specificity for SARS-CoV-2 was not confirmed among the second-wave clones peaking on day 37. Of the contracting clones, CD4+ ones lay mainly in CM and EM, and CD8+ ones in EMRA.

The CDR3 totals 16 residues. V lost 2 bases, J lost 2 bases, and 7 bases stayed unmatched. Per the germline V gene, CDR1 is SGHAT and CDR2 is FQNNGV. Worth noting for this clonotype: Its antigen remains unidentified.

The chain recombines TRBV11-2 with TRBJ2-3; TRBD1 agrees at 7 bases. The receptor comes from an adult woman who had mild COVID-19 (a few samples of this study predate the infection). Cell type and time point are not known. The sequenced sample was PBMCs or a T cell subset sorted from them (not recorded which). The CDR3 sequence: CASSLQTGTVTDTQYF. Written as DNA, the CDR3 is TGTGCCAGCAGCTTACAGACCGGGACAGTCACAGATACGCAGTATTTT.